The TCR beta chain under discussion was sequenced for a study of blood T cell repertoires in COVID-19. Study-level background: The origin of the acute and convalescent COVID-19 samples was the United States, Italy and Spain. Sample material is recorded as cDNA or gDNA derived from T cells, B-cell-depleted T cells, or PBMCs.

In the authors' workflow: Estimates of nucleated cell counts were drawn from the amplification of reference gene primers. Profiling relied on immunoSEQ multiplex PCR, and the TCRdb table lists in-frame clones only, not all of them. V and J calls and clone size come straight from that table; D and trimming were deduced from the DNA. The sample lists fewer than 250,000 clones, 84% occurring once. The CDR3 has 15 residues. V was clipped by 2 bases and J by 3 bases, with 17 bases between them. CDR1 is GTSNPN, CDR2 SVGIG, per germline (reference sequence). This clone was recorded a few times. What was sequenced was peripheral blood. The TCR originated in a man between 45 and 60 years old with acute or convalescent COVID-19. The genes are TRBV30 and TRBJ2-7, with D possibly TRBD1 on 6 matching bases. CDR3 DNA sequence: TGTGCCTGGAGTCCCACAGGGTGGATCAACTACGAGCAGTACTTC. Its protein is CAWSPTGWINYEQYF.